This T cell receptor beta chain was documented in a study of radiotherapy plus CTLA-4 blockade in lung cancer. General study points: Expansion in blood of tumor-derived TCR clones was seen after radiotherapy plus ipilimumab.

This clone has a single count. Its antigen is unknown. It was focal radiation plus CTLA-4 blockade with ipilimumab that patients with chemo-refractory metastatic non-small-cell lung cancer received. V lost 4 bases and J 0 bases, leaving 17 bases between the germline ends. The CDR3 loop spans 17 amino acids. Germline V gene lookup returns CDR1 SGHDT and CDR2 YYEEEE. Profiling relied on immunoSEQ multiplex PCR, and the TCRdb table lists in-frame clones only, not all of them. The sample carries 90,000 to 95,000 clones, about four fifths recorded once. This sequence was found in a human donor with non-small cell lung cancer who had stable disease on radiotherapy plus ipilimumab. The starting material was peripheral blood, obtained from a patient treated with radiotherapy plus ipilimumab. The gene calls are TRBV5-6 and TRBJ1-3; a weak D match, TRBD1 (5 bases). The CDR3 loop is CASSADPGRISGNTIYF. The CDR3 nucleotides read TGTGCCAGCAGCGCGGATCCGGGACGGATCTCTGGAAACACCATATATTTT.